The 13 T cell receptor beta chains in this list originate from one sample, sequenced in a study of graft-versus-host responses after intestinal transplantation. TCRdb's copy holds only in-frame clones and misses some; the assay was immunoSEQ multiplex PCR. The sample carries some 92,000 clones, over 85% recorded once. No antigen is known for these receptors. This sample comprised unstimulated CD4+ T cells sorted from spleen or lymph node cells, obtained before intestinal transplant. These receptors were collected from a human donor who received an intestinal transplant.

The DNA of the CDR3 is TGCGCCAGCAGCTTGGGATCAACTGCCACAGATACGCAGTATTTT. Its translation is CASSLGSTATDTQYF. V gene TRBV5-1 combines with J gene TRBJ2-3, with D hard to call. The CDR3 totals 15 residues. V was clipped by 0 bases and J by 2 bases, with 10 bases between them. Germline lookup yields CDR1 SGHRS and CDR2 YFSETQ.

The chain's CDR3 is CASSLVGGGPDEQFF. DNA of the CDR3: TGTGCCAGCAGCTTAGTTGGGGGAGGGCCCGATGAGCAGTTCTTC. This chain uses TRBV7-2 with TRBJ2-1; 7 nucleotides line up with TRBD2. From germline, CDR1 is SGHTA and CDR2 FQGNSA. J lost 8 bases, V lost 1 base, and 8 bases had no gene match. CDR3 length equals 15 residues.

The chain's CDR3 is CACTGTSGSRRINEQFF. CDR3 bases: TGTGCCTGTACCGGGACTAGCGGGAGTCGGCGGATCAATGAGCAGTTCTTC. The chain has TRBV30 and TRBJ2-1, with TRBD2 identical over 14 bases. CDR3 length equals 17 residues. V gave up 6 bases and J gave up 6 bases; unmatched junction bases: 13. Germline V lookup: CDR1 GTSNPN, CDR2 SVGIG (reference sequence).

The chain uses TRBV5-1 and TRBJ2-4; possibly TRBD1 for D (6 bases). From germline, CDR1 is SGHRS and CDR2 YFSETQ. CDR3 length: 18 amino acids. Trimming took 3 bases from V and 0 from J, leaving 19 bases between them. DNA for the CDR3: TGCGCCAGCAGCTGGGGGCGTGGGGGATGGGAAGCCAAAAACATTCAGTACTTC. Its translation: CASSWGRGGWEAKNIQYF.

The rearrangement links TRBV19 to TRBJ1-1; no clear D gene. V was shortened by 8 bases and J by 1 base, with 17 bases between the two germline ends. The CDR3 sequence is 15 residues long. Germline V gene sequence: CDR1 LNHDA, CDR2 SQIVND (reference sequence). The CDR3, as DNA: TGTGCCAGTTCGAGGATCGGCGAGGGGAACACTGAAGCTTTCTTT. It encodes CASSRIGEGNTEAFF.

The chain employs TRBV6-1 and TRBJ1-1; TRBD1 agrees at 8 bases. The ends lost 2 bases at V and 4 bases at J; junction bases unmatched: 0. Per germline, CDR1 MNHNS and CDR2 SASEGT. This CDR3 spans 13 amino acids. The CDR3 bases are TGTGCCAGCAGTGAACAGGGGGCCACTGAAGCTTTCTTT. It translates to CASSEQGATEAFF.

This CDR3 is CASTRTGGAEQYF. In DNA form, the CDR3 reads TGTGCCAGCACCCGGACAGGGGGCGCCGAGCAGTACTTC. V gene TRBV6-5 combines with J gene TRBJ2-7; 11 bases fit TRBD1. There are 13 residues in the CDR3. The germline CDR1 and CDR2 sequences are MNHEY and SVGAGI. After removal of 7 bases from V and 6 bases from J, the junction contained 5 bases not matched to a gene.

The J gene is TRBJ2-3, the V gene TRBV11-2; TRBD2 matches at 10 bases. The CDR3 covers 17 residues. V lost 0 bases, J lost 1 base, and 4 bases stayed unmatched. Germline CDR1 and CDR2: SGHAT and FQNNGV. The CDR3 protein is CASSLDLGTSGTDTQYF. CDR3 nucleotide sequence: TGTGCCAGCAGCTTAGACCTAGGGACTAGCGGCACAGATACGCAGTATTTT.

The V gene is TRBV7-9, the J gene TRBJ2-2; D unresolved. CDR1 and CDR2 (germline): SEHNR, FQNEAQ (reference sequence). Trimming removed 2 bases from V and 1 base from J, with 8 bases in between. The CDR3 is made up of 15 amino acids. The chain's CDR3 is CASSLQQMNTGELFF. CDR3 bases: TGTGCCAGCAGCTTACAACAGATGAACACCGGGGAGCTGTTTTTT.

The V gene is TRBV10-3, the J gene TRBJ2-5, with 10 bases matching TRBD2. The germline gives CDR1 ENHRY, CDR2 SYGVKD. The CDR3 runs 18 residues. With V trimmed by 3 bases and J by 5 bases, 15 bases remained unmatched. CDR3 in DNA: TGTGCCATCAGTGAAACGGGGAGCGGGAGGGGGTTGGAGGAGACCCAGTACTTC. This translates into CAISETGSGRGLEETQYF.

The rearrangement joins TRBV15 to TRBJ2-7, with D maybe TRBD1 (5 bases). Trimming cost V 0 bases and J 2 bases, with 8 bases left between them. Per the germline V gene, CDR1 is LNHNV and CDR2 is YYDKDF (reference sequence). The CDR3 runs to 14 residues. CDR3 nucleotides: TGTGCCACCAGCAGAGAGGCAGGGACCTACGAGCAGTACTTC. It is translated as CATSREAGTYEQYF. Together with reference TRBV15 and TRBJ2-7, the CDR3 gives the full variable domain: DAMVIQNPRYQVTQFGKPVTLSCSQTLNHNVMYWYQQKSSQAPKLLFHYYDKDFNNEADTPDNFQSRRPNTSFCFLDIRSPGLGDTAMYLCATSREAGTYEQYFGPGTRLTVT.

The chain uses TRBV28 and TRBJ2-2, with TRBD1 matching over 8 bases. CDR3 size: 16 residues. J was trimmed by 1 base and V by 3 bases; bases with no gene match: 4. Germline assignment: CDR1 MDHEN and CDR2 SYDVKM. CDR3 in DNA: TGTGCCAGCAGTTTTCCCGACAGGGGGAACACCGGGGAGCTGTTTTTT. This gives the protein CASSFPDRGNTGELFF.

This chain connects TRBV5-1 to TRBJ1-1; D possibly corresponds to TRBD1 (6 bases). This CDR3 contains 15 residues. Trimming left V 7 bases short and J 6 bases short, with 22 bases between. In germline, CDR1 is SGHRS, CDR2 YFSETQ. CDR3 bases: TGCGCCAGCTCTGAGGTCTGGGGGGCTGGGGCTGAAGCTTTCTTT. Protein product: CASSEVWGAGAEAFF.